This T cell receptor (beta chain) is drawn from a study of cytomegalovirus exposure and HLA in healthy donors. This CDR3 region has 14 residues. Germline CDR1 reads SGHAT; CDR2 reads FQNNGV. V was trimmed by 3 bases and J by 5 bases, leaving 13 bases between them. The PCR had 60 Vbeta and 13 Jbeta primers. The repertoire was sequenced with immunoSEQ multiplex PCR; TCRdb's copy has only in-frame clones and lacks some. The sample has approximately 110,000 clones. V is TRBV11-2 and J is TRBJ2-5; D is unclear. This TCR derives from a man aged 35 to 55 in good health and CMV-seropositive. The sequenced material came from PBMCs. For the CDR3, the DNA is TGTGCCAGCAGCTTTGATATAGTGATTGAGACCCAGTACTTC. This encodes CASSFDIVIETQYF.